This section outlines one TCR beta chain sequence together with its context. This record belongs to a study of shared clonotypes between healthy human individuals. Only in-frame clones appear in the TCRdb table, and some are missing; sequencing was by immunoSEQ multiplex PCR. The table records roughly 2.4 million clones, nearly 97% of them present only once. The sequence came from a man aged 18 to 30 in good health. The sequenced sample was naive CD4+ T cells sorted from blood. As for subset: CD45RA+ positively selected.

In DNA, the CDR3 is TGCGCCAGCGGTCCAAGCAGGGGGCTGAACACTGAAGCTTTCTTT. This sequence encodes CASGPSRGLNTEAFF. V usage is TRBV10-1 and J usage is TRBJ1-1; 8 bases match TRBD1. Germline trimming cut 8 bases from V and 0 bases from J; bases unmatched to any gene: 8. The germline V gene has CDR1 WNHNN and CDR2 SYGVQD (reference sequence). The CDR3 has 15 amino acids.